The 15 T cell receptor beta chains below were found in one sample sequenced in a study of cytomegalovirus exposure and HLA in healthy donors. PCR primers comprised 60 Vbeta and 13 Jbeta primers. Produced via immunoSEQ multiplex PCR; TCRdb's table is partial and in-frame only. The sample consists of approximately 150,000 clones, under 80% of them appearing once. Specimen: PBMCs. These receptors came from a woman in her forties or fifties in good health and CMV-seropositive.

The chain links TRBV19 to TRBJ1-4; D perhaps matches TRBD1 (6 bases). Germline V gene data show CDR1 as LNHDA and CDR2 as SQIVND (reference sequence). CDR3 length equals 14 residues. V was shortened by 5 bases and J by 5 bases, with 12 bases between the two germline ends. Written as DNA, the CDR3 is TGTGCCAGTAGTCTCGGACAGTACAATGAAAAACTGTTTTTT. Amino acid sequence: CASSLGQYNEKLFF.

This chain joins TRBV11-2 and TRBJ1-6; D is perhaps TRBD1 (5 bases). V was clipped by 3 bases and J by 7 bases, with 13 bases between them. The CDR3 totals 15 residues. Germline V lookup: CDR1 SGHAT, CDR2 FQNNGV. In DNA form, the CDR3 reads TGTGCCAGCAGCTTCTCGGGGGGGTTCAATTCACCCCTCCACTTT. Translated, it gives CASSFSGGFNSPLHF.

This clone was detected only a few times. The chain combines TRBV5-8 with TRBJ1-1, with a tentative D call TRBD1 (6 bases). CDR3 length: 14 amino acids. Germline V gene sequence: CDR1 SGHTS, CDR2 YDEGEE. With 0 bases removed from V and 1 base from J, the gap between germline ends came to 7 bases. The CDR3 DNA reads as TGTGCCAGCAGCTTGGGGACAGCGAACACTGAAGCTTTCTTT. It encodes CASSLGTANTEAFF.

As DNA, the CDR3 is TGTGCCAGTAGTCTTGACAGGGGGGATTATGGCTACACCTTC. It yields the protein CASSLDRGDYGYTF. The rearrangement uses TRBV19 and TRBJ1-2; 9 bases line up with TRBD1. The CDR3 contains 14 residues. Germline assignment: CDR1 LNHDA and CDR2 SQIVND (reference sequence). The junction had 6 bases not matched to a gene; V was cut back by 5 bases and J by 5 bases.

This rearrangement joins TRBV5-4 to TRBJ1-5; D remains unclear. The CDR3 contains 13 residues. V was pared by 2 bases and J by 5 bases, with 8 bases between. Germline-derived CDR1 and CDR2 are SGHNT and YYREEE (reference sequence). CDR3: CASSFLPDQPQHF. CDR3 DNA sequence: TGTGCCAGCAGCTTTCTACCGGATCAGCCCCAGCATTTT.

This clone has more than one count but fewer than ten. The V and J genes are TRBV7-9 and TRBJ2-3, with D perhaps TRBD2 (6 bases). V was pared by 5 bases and J by 0 bases, with 9 bases between. This CDR3 contains 14 residues. Germline V gene lookup returns CDR1 SEHNR and CDR2 FQNEAQ (reference sequence). The CDR3 nucleotides read TGTGCCAGCAGCGCTGGGGGGAGCACAGATACGCAGTATTTT. Protein: CASSAGGSTDTQYF.

This sequence joins TRBV29-1 and TRBJ2-3, with 11 bases identical to TRBD2. This CDR3 contains 15 residues. With 8 bases clipped from V and 3 bases from J, the junction kept 10 bases outside the gene matches. Germline assignment: CDR1 SQVTM and CDR2 ANQGSEA. Written as DNA, the CDR3 is TGCAGCATTAGCGGGGGGGGGTTTGTAACAGATACGCAGTATTTT. Translation gives CSISGGGFVTDTQYF.

The V and J genes are TRBV5-1 and TRBJ2-2, with TRBD2 matching 8 bases. This CDR3 comprises 18 residues. CDR1 and CDR2 (germline): SGHRS, YFSETQ. V lost 5 bases and J lost 4; bases outside the gene matches: 16. CDR3 DNA: TGCGCCAGCAGGTCGGGACTAGTGACATTTGCCATCACCGGGGAGCTGTTTTTT. Translating it yields CASRSGLVTFAITGELFF.

This sequence joins TRBV30 and TRBJ2-3, with 8 bases matching TRBD2. V was clipped by 5 bases and J by 10 bases; unmatched bases: 23. Germline lookup yields CDR1 GTSNPN and CDR2 SVGIG (reference sequence). The CDR3 has 17 residues. The chain's CDR3 is CAWAFGERGSQRLAQYF. In DNA, the CDR3 is TGTGCCTGGGCCTTCGGTGAGCGGGGGTCCCAGAGGTTGGCGCAGTATTTT. The complete variable domain, with remaining parts taken from reference TRBV30 and TRBJ2-3, reads SQTIHQWPATLVQPVGSPLSLECTVEGTSNPNLYWYRQAAGRGLQLLFYSVGIGQISSEVPQNLSASRPQDRQFILSSKKLLLSDSGFYLCAWAFGERGSQRLAQYFGPGTRLTVL.

With regard to this clone: One end of the junction fails to match germline, which may point to a read error. The chain is built from TRBV7-7 and TRBJ2-3; D might be TRBD1 (6 bases). There are 13 residues in the CDR3. CDR1 SSHAT and CDR2 FNYEAQ come from the germline V gene (reference sequence). The CDR3 DNA is TGTGCTAGCAGCCCTCCGGACAGCCTGACGCAGTATTTT. It yields the protein CASSPPDSLTQYF.

The gene calls are TRBV7-6 and TRBJ1-1; D is unclear. V dropped 5 bases and J dropped 1 base, with 11 bases sitting between them. CDR3 length equals 14 residues. The germline CDR1 and CDR2 sequences are SGHVS and FNYEAQ. CDR3 sequence reads: CASSQAEGNTEAFF. In DNA form, the CDR3 reads TGTGCCAGCAGCCAGGCTGAGGGGAACACTGAAGCTTTCTTT.

The rearrangement uses TRBV5-1 and TRBJ1-3; TRBD1 might be the D (6 bases). V lost 1 base and J 4 bases, leaving 12 bases between the germline ends. The CDR3 runs to 15 residues. CDR1 SGHRS and CDR2 YFSETQ come from the germline V gene. CDR3 sequence (DNA): TGCGCCAGCAGCTTGCAAACAGGGAGCGGAAACACCATATATTTT. This sequence encodes CASSLQTGSGNTIYF.

In the case of this clone: One end of the junction does not line up with germline, which may come from a read error. The chain carries TRBV7-9 and TRBJ2-1, with 9 bases lining up with TRBD1. Germline-derived CDR1 and CDR2 are SEHNR and FQNEAQ (reference sequence). This CDR3 has 16 amino acids. In DNA form, the CDR3 reads TGTTCCAGCAGCCCAACACCGGGACAGGGAAACAATGAGCAGTTCTTC. It encodes CSSSPTPGQGNNEQFF.

V is TRBV7-3 and J is TRBJ2-3; tentative D call: TRBD1 (6 bases). V lost 0 bases, J lost 8 bases, and 12 bases lay in between. The CDR3 is made up of 14 amino acids. The germline V gene encodes CDR1 SGHTA and CDR2 FQGTGA. This CDR3 is CASSLTGAEGTQYF. CDR3 nucleotide sequence: TGTGCCAGCAGCTTAACGGGGGCAGAAGGTACGCAGTATTTT.

In its sample, this clone was seen a few times. The junction and the germline gene differ at one end; a read error may be behind it. The rearrangement links TRBV13 to TRBJ1-2; the match to TRBD1 covers 7 bases. The CDR3 extends over 14 amino acids. Germline V gives CDR1 PRHDT, CDR2 FYEKMQ (reference sequence). In DNA form, the CDR3 reads TGTGCCAGCAGCCTAGGGGGCAGGCACTATGGCTACACCTTC. It yields the protein CASSLGGRHYGYTF.